This T cell receptor beta chain was documented in a study of T cells in Graves' hyperthyroidism and ophthalmopathy. This clonotype has just a few counts. Exclusion followed for patients with uncontrolled infection, other autoimmune disease, pregnancy or lactation. The diagnostic basis comprised clinical symptoms, serum thyroxine and TRAb, thyroid ultrasound and orbital computed tomography. Each 10 ml fresh peripheral blood draw supplied the PBMCs. RNA transcripts provided the source from which TCR beta CDR3 regions were amplified. TCR CDR3 underwent first-round RT-PCR with the HTBI primer set. In TCRdb, the multiplex PCR reads were re-called with MiXCR into one record per CDR3 protein. The table lists about 210,000 distinct CDR3 sequences, 17% of them singletons. The origin of this receptor is a man aged 50 or older with Graves' hyperthyroidism. Sample: blood.

The CDR3 here is CASSQGSGGIQYF. The CDR3 coding sequence is TGCGCCAGCAGCCAAGGTTCCGGGGGAATTCAGTACTTC. The chain has TRBV4-1 and TRBJ2-4, with D possibly matching TRBD2 (6 bases). The CDR3 sequence is 13 residues long. Germline lookup yields CDR1 MGHRA and CDR2 YSYEKL. Trimming stripped 1 base from V and 10 bases from J, with 11 bases between.